A selection of T cell receptor beta chains follows, all from one sample in a study of shared clonotypes between healthy human individuals. Here immunoSEQ multiplex PCR was the method, and the copy in TCRdb shows in-frame clones only, minus some. The data contain 2 million to 2.5 million clones, approximately 94% of them singletons. The source material was naive CD8+ T cells sorted from blood. Receptors were obtained from a man between 18 and 29 years old in good health. Each CDR3 is given with its conserved first and last residue. A D gene is named only where the DNA matches it firmly. Expanded clones are given a class, and other clones once, few, many or no size at all.

>TRBJ2-7|TRBV11-2|-|14|-
TGTGCCAGCAGTCAGGGTGGGGGCTACTACGAGCAGTACTTC
CASSQGGGYYEQYF
>TRBJ2-3|TRBV9|-|14|-
TGTGCCAGCAGCGTAGTGGAGGGTTACGATACGCAGTATTTT
CASSVVEGYDTQYF
>TRBJ1-2|TRBV9|TRBD1|13|few
TGTGCCAGCACACCGGGACAGGGGTTTGGCTACACCTTC
CASTPGQGFGYTF
>TRBJ2-7|TRBV30|-|12|once
TGTGCCTGGAGTCCGGGAACCTACGAGCAGTACTTC
CAWSPGTYEQYF
>TRBJ2-3|TRBV25-1|TRBD2|15|once
TGTGCCAGCAGTGTACTAGCGGGTATGGCAGATACGCAGTATTTT
CASSVLAGMADTQYF
>TRBJ2-5|TRBV5-6|TRBD1|15|-
TGTGCCAGCAGCTTGGAGACAGGGGGCTTGGAGACCCAGTACTTC
CASSLETGGLETQYF
>TRBJ2-7|TRBV4-1|-|14|-
TGCGCCAGCAGCCCGGTGGGCGGATCCTACGAGCAGTACTTC
CASSPVGGSYEQYF
>TRBJ1-1|TRBV29-1|-|12|-
TGCAGCGCCCGGGTATACAACACTGAAGCTTTCTTT
CSARVYNTEAFF
>TRBJ2-7|TRBV12-5|TRBD2|16|-
TGTGCTAGTGGTCAATATAGCGGGGGGCCTTCCTACGAGCAGTACTTC
CASGQYSGGPSYEQYF
>TRBJ2-7|TRBV19|TRBD2|17|-
TGTGCCAGTAGTGCCCACCTCCGGGAGGCCGACTACTACGAGCAGTACTTC
CASSAHLREADYYEQYF
>TRBJ1-1|TRBV7-9|TRBD1|16|-
TGTGCCAGCAGCTACAGGACAGGACTAATGAACACTGAAGCTTTCTTT
CASSYRTGLMNTEAFF
>TRBJ1-1|TRBV5-1|-|14|-
TGCGCCAGCAGCTTGGATTCGTTGAACACTGAAGCTTTCTTT
CASSLDSLNTEAFF
>TRBJ2-7|TRBV29-1|-|13|-
TGCAGCGTTGAGGGGGGAGGATCCTACGAGCAGTACTTC
CSVEGGGSYEQYF
>TRBJ1-1|TRBV7-9|-|12|-
TGTGCCAGCAGCGCAGGCAACACTGAAGCTTTCTTT
CASSAGNTEAFF
>TRBJ1-1|TRBV7-9|-|15|-
TGTGCCAGCAGCTTAGAAGTAGGACTATCCAAACGAGCTTTCTTT
CASSLEVGLSKRAFF
>TRBJ1-6|TRBV6-1|-|14|few
TGTGCCAGCAGTGAGCCAGGGTCAACTTCACCCCTCCACTTT
CASSEPGSTSPLHF
>TRBJ1-1|TRBV28|-|15|-
TGTGCCAGCAGTCCCCTGACGGGGATCAACACTGAAGCTTTCTTT
CASSPLTGINTEAFF
>TRBJ2-5|TRBV4-1|-|12|-
TGCGCCAGCAGCCAGCCCGGAGGGACCCAGTACTTC
CASSQPGGTQYF
>TRBJ2-5|TRBV6-1|TRBD1|15|-
TGTGCCAGCACCTCACGGACAGGATACCAAGAGACCCAGTACTTC
CASTSRTGYQETQYF
>TRBJ2-7|TRBV5-6|-|13|-
TGTGCCAGCAGCTTGTTCCAGAACTACGAGCAGTACTTC
CASSLFQNYEQYF
>TRBJ2-4|TRBV9|TRBD1|16|-
TGTGCCAGCAGCGTAGCGGGACAGGGTCCCAAAAACATTCAGTACTTC
CASSVAGQGPKNIQYF
>TRBJ2-1|TRBV7-9|-|14|once
TGTGCCAGCAGCTCGCCTAGGATGTACAATGAGCAGTTCTTC
CASSSPRMYNEQFF
>TRBJ2-7|TRBV5-4|-|13|-
TGTGCCGGGAGAGCTTTGGGATCCTACGAGCAGTACTTC
CAGRALGSYEQYF
>TRBJ2-3|TRBV7-9|TRBD2|15|-
TGTGCCAGCAGCTTAAGCGGGGGAATCACAGATACGCAGTATTTT
CASSLSGGITDTQYF
>TRBJ2-2|TRBV14|-|12|-
TGTGCCAGCAGCCCTTACACCGGGGAGCTGTTTTTT
CASSPYTGELFF
>TRBJ2-1|TRBV11-2|-|16|-
TGTGCCAGCAGCTCATTCCCAGGGGCAGCTGTCAATGAGCAGTTCTTC
CASSSFPGAAVNEQFF
>TRBJ1-1|TRBV5-4|-|15|-
TGTGCCAGCAGCTTGTCCCTCGTGGGGAACACTGAAGCTTTCTTT
CASSLSLVGNTEAFF
>TRBJ2-5|TRBV27|TRBD1|14|-
TGTGCCAGCAGTCCTTACGGACAGGGAGAGACCCAGTACTTC
CASSPYGQGETQYF
>TRBJ2-7|TRBV7-3|-|13|once
TGTGCCAGCAGCTGGACTTCAGCTTCCGAGCAGTACTTC
CASSWTSASEQYF
>TRBJ2-7|TRBV9|TRBD1|13|once
TGTGCCAGCAGCGCGGGACAGGGGCTCGAGCAGTACTTC
CASSAGQGLEQYF
>TRBJ1-1|TRBV15|-|13|-
TGTGCCACCAGCCCAGACAAGAACACTGAAGCTTTCTTT
CATSPDKNTEAFF
>TRBJ1-1|TRBV6-5|-|14|-
TGTGCCAGCAGTTACTCTGAGGGTAACACTGAAGCTTTCTTT
CASSYSEGNTEAFF
>TRBJ1-1|TRBV2|-|15|-
TGTGCCAGCAGCAGCGCGGGGATGGGGTACACTGAAGCTTTCTTT
CASSSAGMGYTEAFF
>TRBJ2-5|TRBV5-1|-|16|-
TGCGCCAGCAGCTTGGCGGCGGGGTCCCTACAAGAGACCCAGTACTTC
CASSLAAGSLQETQYF
>TRBJ2-7|TRBV5-4|TRBD1|14|-
TGTGCCAGCAGCCCAGGGGGTATGTCCTACGAGCAGTACTTC
CASSPGGMSYEQYF
>TRBJ1-2|TRBV2|-|13|-
TGTGCCAGCAGTGAAATGGCGGATTATGGCTACACCTTC
CASSEMADYGYTF
>TRBJ2-7|TRBV6-1|TRBD2|18|-
TGTGCCAGCAGTGAAGGCGCTAGCGGGGGGGCCTTCTTCTACGAGCAGTACTTC
CASSEGASGGAFFYEQYF
>TRBJ2-2|TRBV15|-|17|-
TGTGCCACCAGCAGAGATACCAGGGAGGTTGACACCGGGGAGCTGTTTTTT
CATSRDTREVDTGELFF
>TRBJ2-1|TRBV7-8|TRBD2|17|-
TGTGCCAGCAGCTTCCATCCAAGAGCGGGGTCCTACAATGAGCAGTTCTTC
CASSFHPRAGSYNEQFF
>TRBJ2-7|TRBV7-9|TRBD1|15|-
TGTGCCAGCAGCCTCGGGACAGGGGCCTCCTACGAGCAGTACTTC
CASSLGTGASYEQYF
>TRBJ2-1|TRBV7-3|TRBD1|18|-
TGTGCCAGCAGCTTAGAGGGAGGGCCGGGACAGGGGATCTATGAGCAGTTCTTC
CASSLEGGPGQGIYEQFF
>TRBJ2-1|TRBV10-2|TRBD1|16|-
TGCGCCAGCAGTGAGTGGGCCCCCGGGACAGGGAATGAGCAGTTCTTC
CASSEWAPGTGNEQFF
>TRBJ1-6|TRBV5-6|-|17|-
TGTGCCAGCAGCTTGGATGGCTTAAGCAGAGCTAGTTCACCCCTCCACTTT
CASSLDGLSRASSPLHF
>TRBJ2-4|TRBV13|-|14|-
TGTGCCAGCAGCTTCCGGAGGGCCGAAAACATTCAGTACTTC
CASSFRRAENIQYF
>TRBJ1-2|TRBV30|TRBD1|15|-
TGTGCCTGGAGTGAAATACAGGGGGCGAACTATGGCTACACCTTC
CAWSEIQGANYGYTF
>TRBJ1-1|TRBV4-2|-|15|few
TGTGCCAGCAGCCAGTCGGGACACACGAACACTGAAGCTTTCTTT
CASSQSGHTNTEAFF
>TRBJ1-5|TRBV25-1|-|14|-
TGTGCCAGCAGTGAATGGGATAGCAATCAGCCCCAGCATTTT
CASSEWDSNQPQHF
>TRBJ2-7|TRBV27|-|15|few
TGTGCCAGCAGTTTTTGGCAGGGCTCCCTCTACGAGCAGTACTTC
CASSFWQGSLYEQYF
>TRBJ2-1|TRBV7-2|-|14|-
TGTGCCAGCAGCTTAGAGGCCTATTACAATGAGCAGTTCTTC
CASSLEAYYNEQFF
>TRBJ2-3|TRBV6-5|-|15|-
TGTGCCAGCAGTTACCTAGGGGGGATCACAGATACGCAGTATTTT
CASSYLGGITDTQYF
>TRBJ2-7|TRBV5-6|-|15|-
TGTGCCAGCTCACTGGTGGGGTCAGCAATTTACGAGCAGTACTTC
CASSLVGSAIYEQYF
>TRBJ1-1|TRBV19|TRBD1|13|-
TGTGCCAGTAGTATAGGCCCAGGGGGTGAAGCTTTCTTT
CASSIGPGGEAFF
>TRBJ2-7|TRBV6-1|TRBD1|16|-
TGTGCCAGCAGTGAGTTAACAGGGGGAGTTACCCACGAGCAGTACTTC
CASSELTGGVTHEQYF
>TRBJ2-3|TRBV5-5|TRBD1|14|-
TGTGCCAGCAGCTTGGGCAGGGGGCCAGATACGCAGTATTTT
CASSLGRGPDTQYF
>TRBJ2-2|TRBV5-1|TRBD1|16|-
TGCGCCAGCAGACCCGTGACAGGGGTGAACACCGGGGAGCTGTTTTTT
CASRPVTGVNTGELFF